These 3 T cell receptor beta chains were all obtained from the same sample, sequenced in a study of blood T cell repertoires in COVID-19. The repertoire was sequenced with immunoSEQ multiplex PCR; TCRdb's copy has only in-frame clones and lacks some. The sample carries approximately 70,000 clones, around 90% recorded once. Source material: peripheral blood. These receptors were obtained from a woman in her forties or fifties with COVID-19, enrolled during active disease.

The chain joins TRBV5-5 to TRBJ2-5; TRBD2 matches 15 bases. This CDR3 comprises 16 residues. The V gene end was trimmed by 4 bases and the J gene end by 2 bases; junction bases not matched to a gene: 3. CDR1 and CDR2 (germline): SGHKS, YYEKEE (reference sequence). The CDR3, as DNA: TGTGCCAGCAGCCCGGGACTAGCGGGAGGACAAGAGACCCAGTACTTC. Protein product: CASSPGLAGGQETQYF.

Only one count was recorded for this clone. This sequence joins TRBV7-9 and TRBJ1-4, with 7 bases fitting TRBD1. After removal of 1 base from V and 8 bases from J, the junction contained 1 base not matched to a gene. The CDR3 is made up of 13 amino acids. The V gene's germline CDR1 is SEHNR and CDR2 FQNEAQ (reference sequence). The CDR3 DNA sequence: TGTGCCAGCAGCTTAGAGACAGGGGAAAAACTGTTTTTT. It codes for CASSLETGEKLFF.

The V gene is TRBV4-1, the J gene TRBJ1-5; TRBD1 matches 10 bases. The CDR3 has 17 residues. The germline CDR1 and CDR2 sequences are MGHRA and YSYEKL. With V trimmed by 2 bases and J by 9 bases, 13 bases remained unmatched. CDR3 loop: CASSQKPVGQGSPPQHF. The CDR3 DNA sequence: TGCGCCAGCAGCCAAAAACCCGTGGGACAGGGGAGTCCGCCCCAGCATTTT.